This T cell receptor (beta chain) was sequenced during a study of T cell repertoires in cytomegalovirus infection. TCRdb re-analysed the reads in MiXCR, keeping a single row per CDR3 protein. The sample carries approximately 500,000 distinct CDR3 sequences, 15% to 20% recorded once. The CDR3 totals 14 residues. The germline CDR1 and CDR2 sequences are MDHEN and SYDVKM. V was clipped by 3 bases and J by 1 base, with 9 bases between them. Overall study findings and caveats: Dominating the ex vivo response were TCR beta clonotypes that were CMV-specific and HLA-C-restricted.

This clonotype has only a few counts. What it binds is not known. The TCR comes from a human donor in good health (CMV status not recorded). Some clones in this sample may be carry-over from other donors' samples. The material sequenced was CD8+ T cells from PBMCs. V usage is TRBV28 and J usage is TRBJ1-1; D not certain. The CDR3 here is CASSFQMGNTEAFF. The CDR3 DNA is TGTGCCAGCAGTTTTCAGATGGGGAACACTGAAGCTTTCTTT.